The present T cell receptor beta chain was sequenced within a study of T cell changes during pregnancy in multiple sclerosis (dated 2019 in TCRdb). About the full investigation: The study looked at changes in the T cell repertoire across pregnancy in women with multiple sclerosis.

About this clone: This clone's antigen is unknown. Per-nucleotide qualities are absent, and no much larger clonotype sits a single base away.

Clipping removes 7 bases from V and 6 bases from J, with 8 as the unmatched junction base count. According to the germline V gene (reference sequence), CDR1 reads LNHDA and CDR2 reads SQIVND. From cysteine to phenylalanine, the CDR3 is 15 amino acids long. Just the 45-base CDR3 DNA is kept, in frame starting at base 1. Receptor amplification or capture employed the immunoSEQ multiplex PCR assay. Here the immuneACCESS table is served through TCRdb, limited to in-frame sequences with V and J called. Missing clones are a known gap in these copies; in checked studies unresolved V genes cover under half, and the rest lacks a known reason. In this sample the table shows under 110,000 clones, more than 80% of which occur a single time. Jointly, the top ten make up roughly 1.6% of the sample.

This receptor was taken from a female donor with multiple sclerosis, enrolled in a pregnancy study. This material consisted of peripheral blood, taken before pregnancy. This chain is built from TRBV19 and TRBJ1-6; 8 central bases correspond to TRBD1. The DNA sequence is TGTGCCAGTACCGAAGGTCAGGGGGCTAATTCACCCCTCCACTTT. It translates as CASTEGQGANSPLHF.